This T cell receptor beta chain is from a study of blood T cells in healthy people across ages. About this clonotype itself: Its antigen is not identified.

Researchers collected roughly 10 milliliters of peripheral blood from every single donor. Total RNA amounts of at least 5 micrograms were extracted per sample. General observations from the study: Unknown donor CMV status possibly confounded expanded clonotype changes. The study found more naive CD4+ cells and higher diversity in long-lived than aged donors.

The use of a sample-barcoded 5' primer and a J-beta primer mix characterized a second PCR of roughly 6 to 11 cycles. Via MiXCR, TCRdb re-called the 5' RACE reads, giving one row per CDR3 protein. Of roughly 1.6 million distinct CDR3 sequences detected, roughly 30% appear once; the ten largest clones hold approximately 10%. The CDR3 has 15 residues. Germline assignment: CDR1 KGHDR and CDR2 SFDVKD. The V end lost 3 bases, the J end lost 9 bases, and 17 bases lay between the germline ends. This receptor was identified in a woman younger than 45 in good health. The specimen was blood. V usage is TRBV24-1 and J usage is TRBJ2-1; perhaps D is TRBD1 or TRBD2 (6 bases each). As DNA, the CDR3 is TGTGCCACCAGTGATCCGAGGGGGGCGCGGCGTGAGCAGTTCTTC. Protein product: CATSDPRGARREQFF.